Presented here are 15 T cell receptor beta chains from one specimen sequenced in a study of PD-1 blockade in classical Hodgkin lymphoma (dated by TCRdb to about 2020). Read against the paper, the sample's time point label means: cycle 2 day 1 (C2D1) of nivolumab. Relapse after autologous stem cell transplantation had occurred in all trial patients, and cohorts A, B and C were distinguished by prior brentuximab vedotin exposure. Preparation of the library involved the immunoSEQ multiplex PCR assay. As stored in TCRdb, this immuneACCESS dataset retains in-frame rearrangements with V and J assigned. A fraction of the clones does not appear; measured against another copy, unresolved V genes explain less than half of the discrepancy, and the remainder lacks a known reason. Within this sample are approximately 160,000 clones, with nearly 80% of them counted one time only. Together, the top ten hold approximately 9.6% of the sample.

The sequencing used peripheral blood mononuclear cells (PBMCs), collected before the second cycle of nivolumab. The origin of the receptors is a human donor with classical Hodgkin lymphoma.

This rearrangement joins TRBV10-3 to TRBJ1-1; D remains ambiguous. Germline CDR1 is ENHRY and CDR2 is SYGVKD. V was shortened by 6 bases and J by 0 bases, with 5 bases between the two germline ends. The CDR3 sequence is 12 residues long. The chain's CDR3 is CAIRALNTEAFF. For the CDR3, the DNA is TGTGCCATCAGGGCCCTGAACACTGAAGCTTTCTTT.

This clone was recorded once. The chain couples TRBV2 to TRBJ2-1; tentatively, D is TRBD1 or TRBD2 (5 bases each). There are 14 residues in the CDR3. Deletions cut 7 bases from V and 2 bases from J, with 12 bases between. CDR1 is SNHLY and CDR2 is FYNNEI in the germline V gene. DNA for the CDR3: TGTGCCAGCATGTGGGGGAACACCTACAATGAGCAGTTCTTC. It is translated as CASMWGNTYNEQFF.

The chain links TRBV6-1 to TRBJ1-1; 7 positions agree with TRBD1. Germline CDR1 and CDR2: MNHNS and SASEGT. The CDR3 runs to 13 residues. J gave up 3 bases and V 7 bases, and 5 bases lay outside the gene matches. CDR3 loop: CASTRDRDTEAFF. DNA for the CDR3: TGTGCCAGCACTAGAGACAGGGACACTGAAGCTTTCTTT.

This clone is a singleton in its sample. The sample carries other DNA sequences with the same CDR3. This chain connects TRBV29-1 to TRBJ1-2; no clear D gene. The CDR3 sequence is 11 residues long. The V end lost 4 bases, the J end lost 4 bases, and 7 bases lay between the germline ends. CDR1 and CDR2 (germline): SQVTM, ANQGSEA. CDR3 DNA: TGCAGCGTTGGGACGGTCTATGGCTACACCTTC. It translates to CSVGTVYGYTF. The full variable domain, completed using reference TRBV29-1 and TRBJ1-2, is SAVISQKPSRDICQRGTSLTIQCQVDSQVTMMFWYRQQPGQSLTLIATANQGSEATYESGFVIDKFPISRPNLTFSTLTVSNMSPEDSSIYLCSVGTVYGYTFGSGTRLTVV.

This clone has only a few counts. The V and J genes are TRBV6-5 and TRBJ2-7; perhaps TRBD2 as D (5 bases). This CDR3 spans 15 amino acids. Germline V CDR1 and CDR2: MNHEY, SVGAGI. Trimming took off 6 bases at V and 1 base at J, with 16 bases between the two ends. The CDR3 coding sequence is TGTGCCAGCAGAGAGTTACATCCGGGGTCCTACGAGCAGTACTTC. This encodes CASRELHPGSYEQYF.

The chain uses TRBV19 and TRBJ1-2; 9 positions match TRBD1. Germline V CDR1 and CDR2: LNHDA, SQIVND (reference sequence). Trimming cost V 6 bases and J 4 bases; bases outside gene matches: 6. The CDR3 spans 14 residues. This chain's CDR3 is CASRPTGGSYGYTF. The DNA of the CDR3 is TGTGCCAGTAGACCTACAGGGGGCAGCTATGGCTACACCTTC. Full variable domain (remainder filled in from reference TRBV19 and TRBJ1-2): DGGITQSPKYLFRKEGQNVTLSCEQNLNHDAMYWYRQDPGQGLRLIYYSQIVNDFQKGDIAEGYSVSREKKESFPLTVTSAQKNPTAFYLCASRPTGGSYGYTFGSGTRLTVV.

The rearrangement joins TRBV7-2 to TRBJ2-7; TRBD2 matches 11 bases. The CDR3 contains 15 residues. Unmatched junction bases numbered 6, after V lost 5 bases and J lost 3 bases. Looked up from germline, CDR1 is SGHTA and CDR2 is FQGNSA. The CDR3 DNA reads TGTGCCAGCAGCAGTAGGACTAGCGGGCACTACGAGCAGTACTTC. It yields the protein CASSSRTSGHYEQYF.

The CDR3 nucleotides read TGTGCCATCAGTGGGACTGCCTACAATGAGCAGTTCTTC. Its translation is CAISGTAYNEQFF. The chain couples TRBV10-3 to TRBJ2-1, with D maybe TRBD2 (5 bases). The V gene's germline CDR1 is ENHRY and CDR2 SYGVKD. The V gene lost 4 bases and the J gene lost 2 bases, with 6 bases spanning the gap. The CDR3 sequence is 13 residues long.

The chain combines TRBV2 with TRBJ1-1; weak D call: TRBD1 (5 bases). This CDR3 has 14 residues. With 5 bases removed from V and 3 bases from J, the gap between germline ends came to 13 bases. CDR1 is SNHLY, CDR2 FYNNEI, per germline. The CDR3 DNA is TGTGCCAGCAGTCCCCTCAGGGTTGACACTGAAGCTTTCTTT. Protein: CASSPLRVDTEAFF.

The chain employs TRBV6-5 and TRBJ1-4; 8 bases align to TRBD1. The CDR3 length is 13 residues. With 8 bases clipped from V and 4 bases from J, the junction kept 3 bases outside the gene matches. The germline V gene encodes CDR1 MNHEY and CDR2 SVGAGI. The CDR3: CASSGQGNEKLFF. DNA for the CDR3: TGTGCCAGCTCTGGACAGGGTAATGAAAAACTGTTTTTT.

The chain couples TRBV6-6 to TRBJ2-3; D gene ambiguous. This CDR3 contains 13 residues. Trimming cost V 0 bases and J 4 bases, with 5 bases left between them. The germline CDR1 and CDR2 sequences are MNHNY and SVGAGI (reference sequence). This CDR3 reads CASSYSVPDTQYF. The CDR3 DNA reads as TGTGCCAGCAGTTACTCGGTGCCAGATACGCAGTATTTT.

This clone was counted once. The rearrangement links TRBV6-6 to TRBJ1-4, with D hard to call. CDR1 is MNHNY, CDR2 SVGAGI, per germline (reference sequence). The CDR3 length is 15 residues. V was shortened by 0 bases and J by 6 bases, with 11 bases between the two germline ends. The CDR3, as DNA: TGTGCCAGCAGTTACTCGATGTACAGAGATGAAAAACTGTTTTTT. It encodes CASSYSMYRDEKLFF.

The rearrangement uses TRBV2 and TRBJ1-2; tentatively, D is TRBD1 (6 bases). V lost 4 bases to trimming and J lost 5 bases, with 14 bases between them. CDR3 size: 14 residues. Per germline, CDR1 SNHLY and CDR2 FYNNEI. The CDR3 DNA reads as TGTGCCAGCAGTGCTACAGGGAACCTTTATGGCTACACCTTC. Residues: CASSATGNLYGYTF.

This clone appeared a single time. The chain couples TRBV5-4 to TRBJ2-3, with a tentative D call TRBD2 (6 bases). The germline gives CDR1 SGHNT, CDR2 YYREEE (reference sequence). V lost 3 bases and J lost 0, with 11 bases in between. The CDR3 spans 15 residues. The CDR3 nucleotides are TGTGCCAGCAGCTCCAAAGCGGGCAGCACAGATACGCAGTATTTT. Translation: CASSSKAGSTDTQYF.

CDR3 loop: CASSLEPSDNEQFF. The CDR3 region has the DNA TGTGCCAGCAGCTTGGAGCCAAGTGACAATGAGCAGTTCTTC. This chain connects TRBV7-3 to TRBJ2-1; no clear D. The CDR3 runs 14 residues. The germline V gene has CDR1 SGHTA and CDR2 FQGTGA. Trimming stripped 3 bases from V and 5 bases from J, with 11 bases between. Full variable domain (outside the CDR3, taken from reference TRBV7-3 and TRBJ2-1): GAGVSQTPSNKVTEKGKYVELRCDPISGHTALYWYRQSLGQGPEFLIYFQGTGAADDSGLPNDRFFAVRPEGSVSTLKIQRTERGDSAVYLCASSLEPSDNEQFFGPGTRLTVL.